This TCR beta chain came from a study of regulatory T cells in long-lasting Graves disease. Stated time point: persistent/refractory GD, antithyroid drugs over 5 years with positive TRAb. TCR sequences were obtained from RNA taken from PBMCs. This clonotype was counted many times. The TCR beta library used iRepertoire HTBI primers with Arm-PCR amplification of CDR3. One entry per CDR3 protein results from TCRdb running MiXCR on the multiplex PCR reads. The table lists 420,000 or so distinct CDR3 sequences, about 25% of them singletons. V shed 8 bases and J shed 6 bases, with 8 bases lying between them. Per germline, CDR1 SNHLY and CDR2 FYNNEI. The CDR3 totals 10 residues.

V usage is TRBV2 and J usage is TRBJ2-7; no reliable D call. The clonotype originates from a female donor with Graves disease. Sequenced here: peripheral blood mononuclear cells (PBMCs), sampled when the disease was refractory, from a patient treated with antithyroid drugs. The CDR3 is CASRGGEQYF. In nucleotides, the CDR3 is TGTGCCAGCCGTGGTGGCGAGCAGTACTTC. The full variable domain, its missing parts supplied by reference TRBV2 and TRBJ2-7, is EPEVTQTPSHQVTQMGQEVILRCVPISNHLYFYWYRQILGQKVEFLVSFYNNEISEKSEIFDDQFSVERPDGSNFTLKIRSTKLEDSAMYFCASRGGEQYFGPGTRLTVT.